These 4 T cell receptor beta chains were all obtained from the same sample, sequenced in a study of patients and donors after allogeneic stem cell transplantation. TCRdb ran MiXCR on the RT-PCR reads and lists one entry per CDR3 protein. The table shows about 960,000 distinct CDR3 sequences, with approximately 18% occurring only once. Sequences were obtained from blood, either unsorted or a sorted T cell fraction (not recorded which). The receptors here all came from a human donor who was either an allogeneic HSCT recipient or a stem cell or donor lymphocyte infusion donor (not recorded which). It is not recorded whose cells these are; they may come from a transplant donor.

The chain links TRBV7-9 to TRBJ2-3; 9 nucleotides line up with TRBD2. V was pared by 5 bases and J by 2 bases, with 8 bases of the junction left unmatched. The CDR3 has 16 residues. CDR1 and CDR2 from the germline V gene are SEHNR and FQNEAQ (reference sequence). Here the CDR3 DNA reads TGTGCCAGCAGCCGCCGTAGCGGGAGCTTCACAGATACGCAGTATTTT. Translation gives CASSRRSGSFTDTQYF.

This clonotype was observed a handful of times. CDR3 sequence (DNA): TGTGCCAGCAGGGGGAGGGGGCGGTCCTACGAGCAGTACTTC. Its protein is CASRGRGRSYEQYF. V gene TRBV7-8 combines with J gene TRBJ2-7; D could derive from TRBD1 or TRBD2 (7 bases each). Trimming stripped 6 bases from V and 1 base from J, with 13 bases between. The germline V gene encodes CDR1 SGHVS and CDR2 FQNEAQ. The CDR3 loop spans 14 amino acids.

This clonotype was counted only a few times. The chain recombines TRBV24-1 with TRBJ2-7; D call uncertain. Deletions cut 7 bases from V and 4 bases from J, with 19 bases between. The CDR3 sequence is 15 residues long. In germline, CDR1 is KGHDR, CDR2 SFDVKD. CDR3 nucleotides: TGTGCCACCAGGCCCATTGAGAGGAGCGCATACGAGCAGTACTTC. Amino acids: CATRPIERSAYEQYF.

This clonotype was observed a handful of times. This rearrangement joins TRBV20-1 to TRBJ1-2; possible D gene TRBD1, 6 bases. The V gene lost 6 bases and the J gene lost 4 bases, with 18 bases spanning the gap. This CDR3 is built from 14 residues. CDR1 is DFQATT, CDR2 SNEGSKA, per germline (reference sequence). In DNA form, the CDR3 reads TGCAGTGCAAAATCGGGGGCAGAACCCTATGGCTACACCTTC. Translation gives CSAKSGAEPYGYTF.